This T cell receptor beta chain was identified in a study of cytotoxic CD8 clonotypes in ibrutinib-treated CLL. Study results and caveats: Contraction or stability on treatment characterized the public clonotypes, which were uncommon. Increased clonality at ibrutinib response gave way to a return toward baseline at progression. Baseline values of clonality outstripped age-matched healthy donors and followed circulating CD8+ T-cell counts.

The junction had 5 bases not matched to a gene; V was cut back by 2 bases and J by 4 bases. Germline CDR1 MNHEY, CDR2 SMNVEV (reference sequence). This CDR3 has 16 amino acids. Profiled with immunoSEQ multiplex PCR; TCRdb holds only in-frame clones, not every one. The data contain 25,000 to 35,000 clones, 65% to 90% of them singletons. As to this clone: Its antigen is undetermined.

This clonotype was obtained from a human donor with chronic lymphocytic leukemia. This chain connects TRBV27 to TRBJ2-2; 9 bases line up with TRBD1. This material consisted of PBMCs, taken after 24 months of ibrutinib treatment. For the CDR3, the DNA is TGTGCCAGCAGTTTAATAAGACAGGGGGGCACCGGGGAGCTGTTTTTT. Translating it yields CASSLIRQGGTGELFF.